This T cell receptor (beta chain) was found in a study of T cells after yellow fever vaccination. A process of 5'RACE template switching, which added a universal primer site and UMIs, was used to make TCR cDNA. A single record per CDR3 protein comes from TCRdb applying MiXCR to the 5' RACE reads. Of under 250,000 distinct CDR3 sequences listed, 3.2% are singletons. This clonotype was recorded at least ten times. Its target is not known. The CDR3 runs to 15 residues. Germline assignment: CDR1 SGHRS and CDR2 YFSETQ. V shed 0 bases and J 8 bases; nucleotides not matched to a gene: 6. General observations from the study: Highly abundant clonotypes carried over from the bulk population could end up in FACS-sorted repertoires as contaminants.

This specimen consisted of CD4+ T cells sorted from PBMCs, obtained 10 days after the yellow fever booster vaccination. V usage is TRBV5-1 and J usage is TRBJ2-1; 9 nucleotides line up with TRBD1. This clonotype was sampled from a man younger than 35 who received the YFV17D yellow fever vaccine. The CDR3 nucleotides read TGCGCCAGCAGCTTGGGGACAGGGGAACTCTATGAGCAGTTCTTC. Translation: CASSLGTGELYEQFF.